A selection of T cell receptor beta chains follows, all from one sample in a study of shared clonotypes between healthy human individuals. The repertoire was sequenced with immunoSEQ multiplex PCR; TCRdb's copy has only in-frame clones and lacks some. The profile shows about 2.1 million clones, more than 85% of them singletons. Sequencing was done on a sample of naive CD8+ T cells from PBMCs. The receptors were gathered from a man aged 18 to 29 in good health. Some clones in this sample may be carry-over from other donors' samples. CDR3s leave out the opening cysteine and the closing phenylalanine or tryptophan.

J gene: TRBJ2-7
V gene: TRBV4-3
CDR3 protein: ASSPATSGSYEQY

J gene: TRBJ2-3
V gene: TRBV9
CDR3 protein: ASSVVRQGDTQY

J gene: TRBJ1-1
V gene: TRBV6-5
CDR3 protein: ASSLQAAGTEAF

J gene: TRBJ2-1
V gene: TRBV29-1
CDR3 protein: SARGGSYNEQF

J gene: TRBJ2-1
V gene: TRBV11-2
CDR3 protein: ASSFTRVGATYYNEQF

J gene: TRBJ1-2
V gene: TRBV29-1
CDR3 protein: SADPGNGAFGYT

J gene: TRBJ1-4
V gene: TRBV19
CDR3 protein: ASLGGEKLF

J gene: TRBJ2-7
V gene: TRBV7-9
CDR3 protein: ASSGGQGVDEQY

J gene: TRBJ1-5
V gene: TRBV4-1
CDR3 protein: ASSQDSGRNQPQH

J gene: TRBJ2-3
V gene: TRBV5-1
CDR3 protein: ASSLEQGVSTDTQY

J gene: TRBJ2-7
V gene: TRBV9
CDR3 protein: ASSSRDSYEQY

J gene: TRBJ2-7
V gene: TRBV28
CDR3 protein: ASSFRTGVVSYEQY

J gene: TRBJ2-5
V gene: TRBV7-2
CDR3 protein: ASSPDNQETQY

J gene: TRBJ2-7
V gene: TRBV4-1
CDR3 protein: ASSQSRTGGSYEQY

J gene: TRBJ2-7
V gene: TRBV27
CDR3 protein: ASSLWGEQY

J gene: TRBJ1-1
V gene: TRBV27
CDR3 protein: ASSLSMFRAGDTEAF

J gene: TRBJ2-1
V gene: TRBV6-8
CDR3 protein: ASRQEASGLSYNEQF

J gene: TRBJ2-7
V gene: TRBV15
CDR3 protein: ATSRDWGTGKDGEQY

J gene: TRBJ1-4
V gene: TRBV9
CDR3 protein: ASSAAGTGVGKLF

J gene: TRBJ1-6
V gene: TRBV6-6
CDR3 protein: ASTPRAANSPLH

J gene: TRBJ2-1
V gene: TRBV5-1
CDR3 protein: ASSLYKTSGRDYNEQF

J gene: TRBJ1-1
V gene: TRBV29-1
CDR3 protein: SVGDRVNTEAF

J gene: TRBJ2-1
V gene: TRBV25-1
CDR3 protein: ASSEYGYTENERQF

J gene: TRBJ2-1
V gene: TRBV19
CDR3 protein: ASSIFAGGYNEQF

J gene: TRBJ1-1
V gene: TRBV7-9
CDR3 protein: ASSSGSTEAF

J gene: TRBJ2-6
V gene: TRBV2
CDR3 protein: ASDGSDANVLT

J gene: TRBJ2-7
V gene: TRBV28
CDR3 protein: ASSDTGISTYEQY

J gene: TRBJ2-3
V gene: TRBV7-3
CDR3 protein: ASRGDSTDTQY

J gene: TRBJ2-7
V gene: TRBV11-2
CDR3 protein: ASSLAPVYEQY

J gene: TRBJ1-2
V gene: TRBV29-1
CDR3 protein: SVEERGPGGGYGYT

J gene: TRBJ2-1
V gene: TRBV11-2
CDR3 protein: ASSLDPGGNEQF

J gene: TRBJ1-1
V gene: TRBV21-1
CDR3 protein: ASQGAGAEAF

J gene: TRBJ1-1
V gene: TRBV7-9
CDR3 protein: ASSIAEAF

J gene: TRBJ1-5
V gene: TRBV28
CDR3 protein: ASSPRVHNQPQH

J gene: TRBJ2-5
V gene: TRBV11-2
CDR3 protein: ASSLEGQYQETQY

J gene: TRBJ1-1
V gene: TRBV7-9
CDR3 protein: ASSFGPSVPEAF

J gene: TRBJ2-3
V gene: TRBV27
CDR3 protein: ASSLWLAGGSGVDTQY

J gene: TRBJ2-7
V gene: TRBV27
CDR3 protein: ASSSGQGRLYEQY

J gene: TRBJ2-2
V gene: TRBV2
CDR3 protein: ASSASAGTGELF

J gene: TRBJ1-2
V gene: TRBV6-5
CDR3 protein: ASSYSGEGKQYGYT

J gene: TRBJ2-2
V gene: TRBV27
CDR3 protein: ASSLDRPNTGELF

J gene: TRBJ2-4
V gene: TRBV2
CDR3 protein: ASSPIGLAGRNIQY

J gene: TRBJ2-5
V gene: TRBV5-6
CDR3 protein: ASSLVLGGQETQY

J gene: TRBJ2-2
V gene: TRBV9
CDR3 protein: ASSVGDGLAGELF

J gene: TRBJ1-2
V gene: TRBV19
CDR3 protein: ASSIQTSDRLNYGYT

J gene: TRBJ2-7
V gene: TRBV27
CDR3 protein: ASTPWGTGDEQY

J gene: TRBJ1-2
V gene: TRBV25-1
CDR3 protein: ASSETGLTISGYT

J gene: TRBJ2-2
V gene: TRBV7-6
CDR3 protein: ASSLSGGSGELF

J gene: TRBJ1-1
V gene: TRBV7-9
CDR3 protein: ASSFLPGQGIDTEAF

J gene: TRBJ2-7
V gene: TRBV4-1
CDR3 protein: ASSQVMGGPGYEQY

J gene: TRBJ1-5
V gene: TRBV28
CDR3 protein: ASRPYSQPQH

J gene: TRBJ2-5
V gene: TRBV27
CDR3 protein: ASTGLSQETQY

J gene: TRBJ2-7
V gene: TRBV7-2
CDR3 protein: ASSFREGWGYEQY

J gene: TRBJ2-7
V gene: TRBV5-1
CDR3 protein: ASSWDGSYEQY